This T cell receptor beta chain was found in a study of T cells in Graves' hyperthyroidism and ophthalmopathy. Findings of the study overall: The authors' 13 V-J model separated ophthalmopathy from stable hyperthyroidism.

The CDR3 extends over 13 amino acids. V was trimmed by 0 bases and J by 9 bases, leaving 6 bases between them. CDR1 ENHRY and CDR2 SYGVKD come from the germline V gene. Remarks on this clonotype: Its antigen is not known.

Amplified TCR beta CDR3 regions derived from RNA transcripts. With the HTBI primer set, the TCR CDR3 went through a first round of RT-PCR. TCRdb used MiXCR to reprocess the multiplex PCR reads, holding one entry per CDR3 protein. The sample carries nearly 750,000 distinct CDR3 sequences, over 35% recorded once. This receptor was obtained from a woman between 35 and 50 years old with Graves' hyperthyroidism. The chain has TRBV10-3 and TRBJ2-6, with D uncertain. Input material: blood. This chain's CDR3 is CAISESAVNVLTF. In nucleotides, the CDR3 is TGTGCCATCAGTGAGTCGGCAGTCAACGTCCTGACTTTC.